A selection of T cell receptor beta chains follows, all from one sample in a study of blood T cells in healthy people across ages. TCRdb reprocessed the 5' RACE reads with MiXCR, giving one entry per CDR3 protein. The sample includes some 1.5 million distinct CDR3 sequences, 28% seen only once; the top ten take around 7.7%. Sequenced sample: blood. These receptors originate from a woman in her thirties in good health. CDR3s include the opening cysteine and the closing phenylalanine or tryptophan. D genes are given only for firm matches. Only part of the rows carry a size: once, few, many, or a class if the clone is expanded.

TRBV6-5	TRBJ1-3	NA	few	CASGRGSSGNTIYF	TGTGCCAGCGGGCGGGGGTCTAGTGGAAACACCATATATTTT
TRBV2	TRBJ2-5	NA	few	CASSPGPSQETQYF	TGTGCCAGCAGTCCGGGCCCTAGCCAAGAGACCCAGTACTTC
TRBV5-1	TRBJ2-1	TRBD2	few	CASSLDGGGPYNEQFF	TGCGCCAGCAGCTTGGATGGCGGGGGGCCCTACAATGAGCAGTTCTTC
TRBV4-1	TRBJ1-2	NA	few	CASSQDRGRAYGYTF	TGCGCCAGCAGCCAAGACCGCGGCAGGGCCTATGGCTACACCTTC
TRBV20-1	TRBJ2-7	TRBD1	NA	CSATTRDRAAYEQYF	TGCAGTGCGACGACCCGGGACAGGGCCGCCTACGAGCAGTACTTC
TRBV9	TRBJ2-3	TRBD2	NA	CASSPGLAPTTQYF	TGTGCCAGCAGCCCGGGACTAGCCCCGACTACGCAGTATTTT
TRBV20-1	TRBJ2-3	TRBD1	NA	CSTPTGIPDTQYF	TGCAGTACTCCGACAGGGATCCCAGATACGCAGTATTTT
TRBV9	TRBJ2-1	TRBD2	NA	CASSVASGAYNEQFF	TGTGCCAGCAGCGTAGCGAGCGGGGCTTACAATGAGCAGTTCTTC
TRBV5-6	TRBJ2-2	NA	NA	CASSLWGHLTGELFF	TGTGCCAGCAGCTTGTGGGGACACCTCACCGGGGAGCTGTTTTTT
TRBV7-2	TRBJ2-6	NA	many	CASSPTKSGANVLTF	TGTGCCAGCAGCCCAACTAAATCTGGGGCCAACGTCCTGACTTTC
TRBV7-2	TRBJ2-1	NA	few	CASSTLAVGREQFF	TGTGCCAGCAGCACCTTAGCGGTAGGCCGGGAGCAGTTCTTC
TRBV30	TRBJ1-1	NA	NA	CAWREENTEAFF	TGTGCCTGGAGAGAGGAGAACACTGAAGCTTTCTTT
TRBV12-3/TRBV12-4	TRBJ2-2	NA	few	CASSGPSGELFF	TGTGCCAGCAGTGGCCCTTCCGGGGAGCTGTTTTTT
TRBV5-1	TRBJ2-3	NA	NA	CASGPNTDTQYF	TGCGCCAGCGGCCCGAACACAGATACGCAGTATTTT
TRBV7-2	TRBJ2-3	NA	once	CASSVGLSRQYF	TGTGCCAGCAGTGTGGGGTTAAGTCGGCAGTATTTT
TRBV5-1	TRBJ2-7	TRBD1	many	CASSATGTGNNEQYF	TGCGCCAGCAGCGCAACCGGGACAGGGAACAACGAGCAGTACTTC
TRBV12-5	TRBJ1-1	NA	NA	CASGLPDSREAFF	TGTGCTAGTGGTTTGCCCGATTCTCGCGAAGCTTTCTTT
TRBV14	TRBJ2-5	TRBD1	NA	CASSQRTGSRETQYF	TGTGCCAGCAGCCAAAGGACAGGGTCAAGGGAGACCCAGTACTTC
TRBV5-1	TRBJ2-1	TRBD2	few	CASSLAVVAGANEQFF	TGCGCCAGCAGCTTGGCCGTAGTAGCGGGAGCGAATGAGCAGTTCTTC
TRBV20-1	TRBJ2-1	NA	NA	CSASWGGSSYNEQFF	TGCAGTGCTAGTTGGGGGGGCAGCTCCTACAATGAGCAGTTCTTC
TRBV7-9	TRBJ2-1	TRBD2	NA	CACSGAPYNEQFF	TGTGCCTGTAGCGGGGCACCCTACAATGAGCAGTTCTTC
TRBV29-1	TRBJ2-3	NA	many	CSVDGGGDTQYF	TGCAGCGTTGACGGGGGAGGAGATACGCAGTATTTT
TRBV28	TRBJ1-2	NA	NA	CASTRSGLGDYGYAF	TGTGCCAGCACCCGGAGCGGACTGGGGGACTATGGCTACGCCTTC
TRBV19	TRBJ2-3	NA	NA	CASSIATDTQYF	TGTGCCAGTAGTATCGCGACAGATACGCAGTATTTT
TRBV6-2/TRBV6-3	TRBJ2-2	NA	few	CASSLYPTGELFF	TGTGCCAGCAGTTTATACCCCACCGGGGAGCTGTTTTTT
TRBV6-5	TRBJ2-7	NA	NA	CASSRGDTHEQYF	TGTGCCAGCAGTAGAGGGGACACCCACGAGCAGTACTTC
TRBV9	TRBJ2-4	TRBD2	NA	CASSEGGGTSGNIQYF	TGTGCCAGCAGCGAAGGGGGGGGCACTAGCGGAAACATTCAGTACTTC
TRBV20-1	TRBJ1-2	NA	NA	CSARDSLTGNYGYTF	TGCAGTGCTAGAGATTCATTGACGGGCAACTATGGCTACACCTTC
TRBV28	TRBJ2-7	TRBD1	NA	CANSFHITTVTGGSYEQYF	TGTGCCAACAGTTTCCATATAACAACGGTAACAGGGGGCTCCTACGAGCAGTACTTC
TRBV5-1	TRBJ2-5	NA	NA	CASNDRNQESQYF	TGCGCCAGCAACGACAGAAATCAAGAGAGCCAGTACTTC
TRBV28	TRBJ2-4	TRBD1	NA	CASSLSQGVLAKNIQYF	TGTGCCAGCAGTTTATCCCAGGGGGTTCTAGCCAAAAACATTCAGTACTTC
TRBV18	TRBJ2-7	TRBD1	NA	CASSPTGAQWYF	TGTGCCAGCTCACCCACAGGGGCCCAATGGTACTTC
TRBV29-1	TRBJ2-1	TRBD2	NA	CSVLSGSWGNEQFF	TGCAGCGTTCTTAGCGGGAGTTGGGGCAATGAGCAGTTCTTC
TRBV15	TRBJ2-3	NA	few	CATSRAPQDTQYF	TGTGCCACCAGCAGAGCTCCCCAAGATACGCAGTATTTT